The 10 T cell receptor beta chains below were found in one sample sequenced in a study of TET2 disruption in CD19-targeted CAR T cells. These receptors lack a known antigen. The treatment: autologous CTL019 cells: CD19 CAR with 4-1BB and CD3 zeta domains. Libraries were prepared by immunoSEQ multiplex PCR; TCRdb keeps only in-frame clonotypes and omits some of them. The sample has under 30,000 clones. Sequenced here: CD8- CAR+ T cells sorted from cultured blood T cells, sampled for CD19 CAR T cell therapy. Subset given: CD8-negative CAR-positive T cells from the infusion product. These receptors all come from a man in his sixties or seventies with chronic lymphocytic leukemia.

On this clone: The missing CDR3 end, 3 residues past where the read stops, is filled in from the germline J gene. Other DNA sequences in this sample translate to the same CDR3. The chain combines TRBV7-2 with TRBJ1-2, with 10 bases that match TRBD1. The CDR3 is 14 amino acids. CDR1 SGHTA and CDR2 FQGNSA come from the germline V gene. The CDR3 is CASSTQGQGYGYTF. The CDR3 bases that were read are TGTGCCAGCAGCACCCAGGGACAGGGGTACGGC. Combining the CDR3 with reference TRBV7-2 and TRBJ1-2 gives the whole variable domain GAGVSQSPSNKVTEKGKDVELRCDPISGHTALYWYRQSLGQGLEFLIYFQGNSAPDKSGLPSDRFSAERTGGSVSTLTIQRTQQEDSAVYLCASSTQGQGYGYTFGSGTRLTVV.

As for this clone: The DNA ends 3 residues before the CDR3 does, and the rest of the CDR3 is filled in from the germline J gene. This chain connects TRBV7-9 to TRBJ2-4; 7 bases fit TRBD1. Germline CDR1 and CDR2: SEHNR and FQNEAQ (reference sequence). The CDR3 consists of 13 residues. The covered CDR3 bases are TGTGCCAGCACAGACAGGGTTGATCAGCCT. Amino acid sequence: CASTDRVDQP. The whole CDR3 protein is CASTDRVDQPQYF. The full variable domain, with the rest looked up from reference TRBV7-9 and TRBJ2-4, is DTGVSQNPRHKITKRGQNVTFRCDPISEHNRLYWYRQTLGQGPEFLTYFQNEAQLEKSRLLSDRFSAERPKGSFSTLEIQRTEQGDSAMYLCASTDRVDQPQYFGAGTRLSVL.

With regard to this clone: Coverage ceases 3 residues before the CDR3 finishes, and the germline J gene fills in the end. The rearrangement joins TRBV5-5 to TRBJ1-5; TRBD1 might be the D (6 bases). This CDR3 is built from 15 residues. The germline V gene encodes CDR1 SGHKS and CDR2 YYEKEE (reference sequence). V shed 3 bases and J shed 5 bases, with 15 bases lying between them. The CDR3 DNA, read in part, is TGTGCCAGCAGCTGGGGCGGGGGGGCAGATCAGCCC. It encodes CASSWGGGADQP. The entire CDR3 is CASSWGGGADQPQHF.

Of note for this clone: Read data end 3 residues before the CDR3 end; the end is taken from the germline J gene. This chain joins TRBV12-3 or TRBV12-4 and TRBJ2-2; D is unresolved. There are 13 residues in the CDR3. The ends were cut back, 8 bases at V and 1 base at J, with 8 bases in the middle. The CDR3 loop reads CASSRMNTGELFF. The CDR3 DNA, read in part, is TGTGCCAGCTCCAGGATGAACACCGGGGAG.

Comment on this clone: Read sequence stops 3 residues before the CDR3 end, and the germline J gene provides the missing end. The chain carries TRBV5-1 and TRBJ2-2, with TRBD1 identical over 9 bases. This CDR3 region has 15 residues. CDR1 and CDR2 (germline): SGHRS, YFSETQ. V shed 1 base and J 7 bases; nucleotides not matched to a gene: 5. CDR3 sequence reads: CASSLTGGDGGELFF. The sequenced part of the CDR3 DNA is TGCGCCAGCAGCTTGACAGGGGGCGATGGCGGGGAG.

About this clone: The read gets to within 3 residues of the CDR3 end, and the germline J gene fills in the rest. The chain recombines TRBV20-1 with TRBJ1-1; 7 bases align to TRBD1. Germline assignment: CDR1 DFQATT and CDR2 SNEGSKA (reference sequence). V lost 3 bases and J lost 4; bases outside the gene matches: 5. The CDR3 contains 13 residues. The DNA read from the CDR3 is TGCAGTGCTAGTATTCCAGGGGGCACTGAA. This gives the protein CSASIPGGTE. The CDR3 reads in full as CSASIPGGTEAFF.

Frequency places this clone as medium-sized (0.01 to 0.1%). The missing CDR3 end, 3 residues past where the read stops, is filled in from the germline J gene. The gene calls are TRBV30 and TRBJ1-2; 9 nucleotides match TRBD1. Per germline, CDR1 GTSNPN and CDR2 SVGIG (reference sequence). CDR3 length equals 15 residues. The CDR3 protein is CAWSRFATGGDGYTF. The DNA read from the CDR3 is TGTGCCTGGAGTAGGTTTGCGACAGGGGGTGACGGC.

In regard to this clone: Coverage ceases 3 residues before the CDR3 finishes, and the germline J gene fills in the end. The J gene is TRBJ1-2, the V gene TRBV19; D is unclear. This CDR3 comprises 13 residues. Germline values: CDR1 LNHDA, CDR2 SQIVND (reference sequence). CDR3 DNA (partial): TGTGCCAGTAGAGCGGTCTCCACAGATACC. Its translation is CASRAVSTDT. The CDR3, in full, reads CASRAVSTDTYTF.

For this clone: The read halts 3 residues ahead of the CDR3 end, with the missing end drawn from the germline J gene. This chain connects TRBV18 to TRBJ1-1, with D possibly matching TRBD1 (6 bases). CDR1 and CDR2 from the germline V gene are KGHSH and LQKENI. The CDR3 has 16 amino acids. The sequenced part of the CDR3 DNA is TGTGCCAGCTCACCATCCCTAGCGGGGGGCAAAGATACG. Its translation: CASSPSLAGGKDT. The complete CDR3 protein is CASSPSLAGGKDTAFF.

As concerns this clone: Coverage ceases 3 residues before the CDR3 finishes, and the germline J gene fills in the end. This chain uses TRBV7-9 with TRBJ1-1; no definite D call. The CDR3 runs 13 residues. The V end lost 5 bases, the J end lost 6 bases, and 13 bases lay between the germline ends. Germline CDR1 reads SEHNR; CDR2 reads FQNEAQ (reference sequence). The CDR3 spells CASSATHGAEAFF. CDR3 bases read: TGTGCCAGCAGCGCGACACACGGAGCTGAA.